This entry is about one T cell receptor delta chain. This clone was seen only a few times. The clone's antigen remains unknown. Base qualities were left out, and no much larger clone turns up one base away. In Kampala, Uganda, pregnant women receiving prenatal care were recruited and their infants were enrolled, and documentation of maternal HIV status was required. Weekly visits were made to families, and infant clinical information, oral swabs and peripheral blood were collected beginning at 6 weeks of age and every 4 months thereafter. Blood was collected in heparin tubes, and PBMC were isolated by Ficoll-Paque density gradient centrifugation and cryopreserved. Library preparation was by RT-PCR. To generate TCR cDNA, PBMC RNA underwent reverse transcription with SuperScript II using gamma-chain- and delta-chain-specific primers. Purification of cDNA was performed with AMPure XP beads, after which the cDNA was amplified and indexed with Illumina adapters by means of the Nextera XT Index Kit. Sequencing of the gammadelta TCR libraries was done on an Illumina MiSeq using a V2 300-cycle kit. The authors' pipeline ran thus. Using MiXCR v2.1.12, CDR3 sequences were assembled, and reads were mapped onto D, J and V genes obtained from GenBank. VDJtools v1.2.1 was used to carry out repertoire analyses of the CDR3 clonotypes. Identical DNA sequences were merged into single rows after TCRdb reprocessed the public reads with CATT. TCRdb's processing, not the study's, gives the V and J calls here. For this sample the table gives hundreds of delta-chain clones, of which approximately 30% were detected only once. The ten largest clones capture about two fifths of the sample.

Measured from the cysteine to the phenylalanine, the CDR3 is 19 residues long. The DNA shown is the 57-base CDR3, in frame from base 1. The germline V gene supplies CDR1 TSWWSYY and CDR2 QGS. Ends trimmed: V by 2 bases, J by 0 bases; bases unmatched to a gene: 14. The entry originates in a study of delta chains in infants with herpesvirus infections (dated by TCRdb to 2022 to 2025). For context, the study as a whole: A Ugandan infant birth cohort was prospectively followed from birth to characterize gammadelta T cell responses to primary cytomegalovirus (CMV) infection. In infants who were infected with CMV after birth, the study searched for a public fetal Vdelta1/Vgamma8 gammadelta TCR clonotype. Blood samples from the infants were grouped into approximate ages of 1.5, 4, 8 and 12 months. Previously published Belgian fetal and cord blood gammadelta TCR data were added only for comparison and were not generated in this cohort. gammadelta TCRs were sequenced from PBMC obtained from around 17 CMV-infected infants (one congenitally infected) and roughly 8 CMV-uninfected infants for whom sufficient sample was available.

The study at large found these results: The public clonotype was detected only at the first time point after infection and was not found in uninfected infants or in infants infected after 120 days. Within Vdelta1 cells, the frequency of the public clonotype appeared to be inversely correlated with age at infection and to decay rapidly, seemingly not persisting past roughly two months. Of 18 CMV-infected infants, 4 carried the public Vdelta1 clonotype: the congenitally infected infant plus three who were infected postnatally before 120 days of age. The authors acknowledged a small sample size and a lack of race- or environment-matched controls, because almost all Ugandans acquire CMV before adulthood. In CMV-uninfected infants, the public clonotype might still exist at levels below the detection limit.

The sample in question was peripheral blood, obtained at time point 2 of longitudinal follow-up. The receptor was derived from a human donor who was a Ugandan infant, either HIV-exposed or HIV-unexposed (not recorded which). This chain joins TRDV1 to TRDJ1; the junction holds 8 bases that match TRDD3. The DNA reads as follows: TGTGCTCTTGGGGAAGTGTGGGGACTGGGGGTCATATACACCGATAAACTCATCTTT. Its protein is CALGEVWGLGVIYTDKLIF.